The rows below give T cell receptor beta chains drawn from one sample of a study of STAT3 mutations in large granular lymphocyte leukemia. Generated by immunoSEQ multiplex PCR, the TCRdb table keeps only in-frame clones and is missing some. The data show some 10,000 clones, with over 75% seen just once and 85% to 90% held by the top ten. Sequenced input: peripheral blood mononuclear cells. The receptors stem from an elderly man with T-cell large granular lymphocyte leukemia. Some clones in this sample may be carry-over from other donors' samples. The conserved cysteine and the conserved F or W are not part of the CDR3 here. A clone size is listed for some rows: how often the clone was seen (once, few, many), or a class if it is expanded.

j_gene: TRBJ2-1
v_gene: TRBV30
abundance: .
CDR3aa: AWSVDWGSSYNEQF

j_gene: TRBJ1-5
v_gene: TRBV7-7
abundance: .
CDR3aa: ASSLIGRTNSNQPQH

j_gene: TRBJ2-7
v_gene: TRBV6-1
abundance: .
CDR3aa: ASSEVGTGIYEQY

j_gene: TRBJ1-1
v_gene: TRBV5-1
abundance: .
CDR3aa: ASSLAGTGQGITEAF

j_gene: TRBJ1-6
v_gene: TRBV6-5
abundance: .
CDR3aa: ASSYWVGNGNSPLH

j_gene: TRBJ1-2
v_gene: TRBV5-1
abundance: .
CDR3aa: ASSQDGDYGYT

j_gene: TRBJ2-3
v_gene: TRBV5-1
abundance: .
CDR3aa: ASSWTSGVRTDTQY

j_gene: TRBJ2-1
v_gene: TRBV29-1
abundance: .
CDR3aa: SVGLGGTFNEQF

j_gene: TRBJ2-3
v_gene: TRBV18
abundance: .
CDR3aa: ASSRVSAADTQY

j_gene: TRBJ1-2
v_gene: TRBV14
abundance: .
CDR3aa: ASSQGNEAPSYGYT

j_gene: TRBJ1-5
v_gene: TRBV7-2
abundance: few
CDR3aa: ASSFTYSNQPQH

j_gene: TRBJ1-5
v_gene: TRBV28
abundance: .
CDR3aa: ASSLGGAATGRNQPQH

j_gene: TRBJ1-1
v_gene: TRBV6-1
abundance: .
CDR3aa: ASSLGQMNTEAF

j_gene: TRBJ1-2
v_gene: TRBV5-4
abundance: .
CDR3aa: ASSPGQGDGYT

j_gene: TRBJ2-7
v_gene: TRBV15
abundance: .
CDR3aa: ATSRDAVSSYEQY

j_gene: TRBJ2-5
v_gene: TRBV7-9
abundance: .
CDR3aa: ASSLSKGRGEQETQY

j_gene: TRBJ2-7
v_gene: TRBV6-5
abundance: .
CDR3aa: ASSYGGTTSYEQY

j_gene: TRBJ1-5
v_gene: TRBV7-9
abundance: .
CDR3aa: ASSPGQPSQPQH

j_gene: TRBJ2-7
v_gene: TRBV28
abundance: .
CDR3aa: ASSTQDGSYEQY

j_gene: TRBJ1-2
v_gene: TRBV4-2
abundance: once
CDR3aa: ASSQPSGVSYGYT

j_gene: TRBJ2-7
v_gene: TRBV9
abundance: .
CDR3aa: ASSVAGTSSEQY

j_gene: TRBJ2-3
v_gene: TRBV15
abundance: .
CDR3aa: ATDEQGFADTQY

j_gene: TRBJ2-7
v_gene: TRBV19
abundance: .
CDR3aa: ASRSVGQGSSYEQY

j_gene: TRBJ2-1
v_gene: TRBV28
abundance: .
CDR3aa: ASSLPPRGVNEQF

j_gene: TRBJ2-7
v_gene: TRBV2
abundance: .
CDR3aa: ASSADYVSEQY

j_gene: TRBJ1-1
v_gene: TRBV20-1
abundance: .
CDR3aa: SGLNTEAF

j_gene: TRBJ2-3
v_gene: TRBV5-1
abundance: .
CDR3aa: ASSSGQFTSTDTQY

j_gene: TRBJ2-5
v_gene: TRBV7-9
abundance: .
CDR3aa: ASSLGLAGARSGSQY

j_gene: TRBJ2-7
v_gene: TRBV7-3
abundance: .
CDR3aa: ASSSGTGYEQY

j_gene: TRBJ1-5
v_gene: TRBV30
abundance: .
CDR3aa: AWSLTLGNQPQH

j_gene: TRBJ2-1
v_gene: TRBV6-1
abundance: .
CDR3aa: ASSARNNEQF

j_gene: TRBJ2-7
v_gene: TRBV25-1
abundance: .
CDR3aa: ASLAAGSGEQY

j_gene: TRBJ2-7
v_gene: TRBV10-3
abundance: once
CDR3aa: AISENPTGRGYEQY

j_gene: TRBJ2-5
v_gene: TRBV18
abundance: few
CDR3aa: ASSPDLQETQY

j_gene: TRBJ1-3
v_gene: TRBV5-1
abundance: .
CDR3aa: ASSKRQGGSGNTIY

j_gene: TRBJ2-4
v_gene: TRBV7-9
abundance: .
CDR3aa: ASSLSVDSPQY

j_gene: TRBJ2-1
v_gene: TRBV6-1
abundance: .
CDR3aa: ASPVRTGGAEQF

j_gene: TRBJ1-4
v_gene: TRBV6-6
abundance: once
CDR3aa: ASLQIATNEKLF

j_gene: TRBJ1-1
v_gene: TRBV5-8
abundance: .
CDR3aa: ASSLDLTGNMNTEAF

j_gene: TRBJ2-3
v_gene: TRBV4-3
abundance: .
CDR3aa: ASSLQIRTETSTDTQY

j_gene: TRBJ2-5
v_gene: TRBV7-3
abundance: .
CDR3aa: ASSSGRSGTETQY

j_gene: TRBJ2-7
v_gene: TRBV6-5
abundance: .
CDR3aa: ASSYQGTGSFYEQY

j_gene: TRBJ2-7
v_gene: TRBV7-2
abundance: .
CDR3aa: ASSPGTGSVEQY

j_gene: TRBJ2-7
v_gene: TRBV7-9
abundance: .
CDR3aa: ASSLALRPEQY

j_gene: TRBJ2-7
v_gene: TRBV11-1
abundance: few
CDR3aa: ASSWEQGGEQY

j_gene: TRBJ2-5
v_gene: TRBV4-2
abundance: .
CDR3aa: ASSQGADRGRETQY

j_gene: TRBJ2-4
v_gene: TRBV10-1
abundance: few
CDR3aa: ASSEPTGGALIQY

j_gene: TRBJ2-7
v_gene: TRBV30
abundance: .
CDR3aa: AWSTGRRFEQY

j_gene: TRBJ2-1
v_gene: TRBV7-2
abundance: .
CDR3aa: ASSLRGQIYNEQF

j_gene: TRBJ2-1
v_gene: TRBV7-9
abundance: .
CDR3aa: ASSRTGAAGGNEQF

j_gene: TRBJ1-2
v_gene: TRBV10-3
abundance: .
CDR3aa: AISGDRSLNYGYT

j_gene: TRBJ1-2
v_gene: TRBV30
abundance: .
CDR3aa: AWSETGFGYT

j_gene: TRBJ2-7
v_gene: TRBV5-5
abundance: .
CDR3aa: ASSQPRTGYYEQY

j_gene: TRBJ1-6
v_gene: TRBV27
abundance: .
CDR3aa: ASRKGTGYNSPLH

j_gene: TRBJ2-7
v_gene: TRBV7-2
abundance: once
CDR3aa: ASSIAQGFYEQY

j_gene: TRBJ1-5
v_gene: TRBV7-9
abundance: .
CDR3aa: ASSPGPGANQPQH

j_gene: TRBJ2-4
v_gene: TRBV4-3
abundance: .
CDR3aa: ASSQDSGGSAKNIQY